These 27 T cell receptor beta chains share one sample of origin, sequenced in a study of blood T cell repertoires in COVID-19. Libraries were prepared by immunoSEQ multiplex PCR; TCRdb keeps only in-frame clonotypes and omits some of them. The sample includes approximately 54,000 clones, 86% of them seen just once. The sequenced material came from peripheral blood. The receptors shown here come from a man aged 80 or over with active COVID-19.

The rearrangement links TRBV7-6 to TRBJ1-3; 9 bases agree with TRBD1. Trimming removed 5 bases from V and 3 bases from J; junction bases left unmatched: 14. Looked up from germline, CDR1 is SGHVS and CDR2 is FNYEAQ. The CDR3 runs to 18 residues. In DNA, the CDR3 is TGTGCCAGCAGCCCAACACCGGGACAGGGCACGCTTGGAAACACCATATATTTT. Encoded protein: CASSPTPGQGTLGNTIYF.

This clone has only one observation. V gene TRBV25-1 combines with J gene TRBJ2-1; perhaps TRBD2 as D (6 bases). CDR1 and CDR2 (germline): MGHDK, SYGVNS. The CDR3 runs 15 residues. V lost 2 bases to trimming and J lost 7 bases, with 15 bases between them. This chain's CDR3 is CASSEEYGGTNEQFF. CDR3 coding DNA: TGTGCCAGCAGTGAAGAGTATGGCGGGACTAATGAGCAGTTCTTC.

This clone came up once. V and J are TRBV7-9 and TRBJ2-1; D may be TRBD2 (5 bases). The V gene's germline CDR1 is SEHNR and CDR2 FQNEAQ (reference sequence). The CDR3 runs to 18 residues. With 5 bases removed from V and 8 bases from J, the gap between germline ends came to 28 bases. CDR3 sequence (DNA): TGTGCCAGCAGCCCTAGAGCCTTAGGGCTAGCCTCTTTCGATGAGCAGTTCTTC. Translation gives CASSPRALGLASFDEQFF.

This chain connects TRBV18 to TRBJ2-7; 11 bases line up with TRBD1. The CDR3 length is 14 residues. V was pared by 2 bases and J by 4 bases, with 1 base of the junction left unmatched. Germline lookup yields CDR1 KGHSH and CDR2 LQKENI. As DNA, the CDR3 is TGTGCCAGCTCACCAGGGACAGGGGGGTACGAGCAGTACTTC. It codes for CASSPGTGGYEQYF.

The rearrangement joins TRBV11-2 to TRBJ2-5; the match to TRBD1 covers 7 bases. With 2 bases clipped from V and 3 bases from J, the junction kept 9 bases outside the gene matches. This CDR3 spans 16 amino acids. CDR1 SGHAT and CDR2 FQNNGV come from the germline V gene. CDR3: CASSLNFGTVKETQYF. CDR3 bases: TGTGCCAGCAGCTTAAACTTCGGGACAGTAAAAGAGACCCAGTACTTC.

This clone was seen only once. The chain employs TRBV5-1 and TRBJ2-5, with D tentatively TRBD1 (6 bases). The CDR3 runs to 17 residues. CDR1 and CDR2 from the germline V gene are SGHRS and YFSETQ. Trimming shortened V by 6 bases and J by 1 base, and 22 bases separated the two germline ends. CDR3 amino acids: CASTPPVGTPAQETQYF. CDR3 nucleotide sequence: TGCGCCAGCACCCCCCCCGTGGGGACACCTGCCCAAGAGACCCAGTACTTC.

J is TRBJ2-7 and V is TRBV2; a possible D gene is TRBD2 (5 bases). CDR1 is SNHLY and CDR2 is FYNNEI in the germline V gene. The CDR3 consists of 14 residues. Trimming cost V 7 bases and J 1 base, with 14 bases left between them. Here the CDR3 DNA reads TGTGCCAGCATCAGTAGCGCTTCGTCCTACGAGCAGTACTTC. It encodes CASISSASSYEQYF.

The V call is TRBV19, the J call TRBJ1-5; D gene unclear. With 8 bases removed from V and 6 bases from J, the gap between germline ends came to 20 bases. Germline V CDR1 and CDR2: LNHDA, SQIVND (reference sequence). The CDR3 sequence is 15 residues long. The CDR3 DNA sequence: TGTGCCAGTCGTCCCCTTTTGGGGAGTGGTCAGCCCCAGCATTTT. This translates into CASRPLLGSGQPQHF. The full variable domain, its missing parts supplied by reference TRBV19 and TRBJ1-5, is DGGITQSPKYLFRKEGQNVTLSCEQNLNHDAMYWYRQDPGQGLRLIYYSQIVNDFQKGDIAEGYSVSREKKESFPLTVTSAQKNPTAFYLCASRPLLGSGQPQHFGDGTRLSIL.

V is TRBV19 and J is TRBJ2-7, with a possible D match to TRBD1 (5 bases). V was shortened by 3 bases and J by 2 bases, with 11 bases between the two germline ends. This CDR3 has 14 residues. Germline CDR1 LNHDA, CDR2 SQIVND (reference sequence). CDR3 bases: TGTGCCAGTAGTATTATAGACAGAGCCTACGAGCAGTACTTC. Amino acid sequence: CASSIIDRAYEQYF. Together with reference TRBV19 and TRBJ2-7, the CDR3 gives the full variable domain: DGGITQSPKYLFRKEGQNVTLSCEQNLNHDAMYWYRQDPGQGLRLIYYSQIVNDFQKGDIAEGYSVSREKKESFPLTVTSAQKNPTAFYLCASSIIDRAYEQYFGPGTRLTVT.

Comments on this clone: A read error may produce the germline difference seen at one junction end. The CDR3 DNA reads TGTGCCAGCAGCCTAGGGACAGGGCAGGTCTCTGGAAACACCATATATTTT. Amino acids: CASSLGTGQVSGNTIYF. The V and J genes are TRBV13 and TRBJ1-3, with TRBD1 identical over 9 bases. Per germline, CDR1 PRHDT and CDR2 FYEKMQ (reference sequence). This CDR3 is built from 17 residues.

The V gene is TRBV6-5, the J gene TRBJ2-1; the match to TRBD2 covers 12 bases. CDR3 length: 15 amino acids. Germline-derived CDR1 and CDR2 are MNHEY and SVGAGI. The V and J ends lost 7 bases and 6 bases, in that order; junction bases with no gene match: 7. The CDR3 loop is CASTLLAGGGNEQFF. The CDR3 DNA reads as TGTGCCAGCACCCTACTAGCGGGAGGTGGCAATGAGCAGTTCTTC.

The chain couples TRBV5-4 to TRBJ2-2; D unclear. Trimming took 1 base from V and 4 from J, leaving 8 bases between them. This CDR3 has 14 amino acids. Germline V CDR1 and CDR2: SGHNT, YYREEE (reference sequence). CDR3 in DNA: TGTGCCAGCAGCTTGTCTAGGAGCACCGGGGAGCTGTTTTTT. Translation: CASSLSRSTGELFF.

This clone was seen once. The J gene is TRBJ1-2, the V gene TRBV19; 8 bases line up with TRBD1. The CDR3 has 14 residues. V shed 9 bases and J 5 bases; nucleotides not matched to a gene: 11. In germline, CDR1 is LNHDA, CDR2 SQIVND (reference sequence). The CDR3, as DNA: TGTGCCAGCCTAACGGCAGGGGGCGATTATGGCTACACCTTC. It encodes CASLTAGGDYGYTF.

In the case of this clone: A junction end diverges from the germline sequence, so it may reflect a read error. The chain joins TRBV6-2 or TRBV6-3 to TRBJ2-7; 7 nucleotides match TRBD1. CDR1 MNHEY and CDR2 SVGEGT come from the germline V gene. The CDR3 has 14 amino acids. The CDR3 region has the DNA TGTGCCAGCAGTACCGCGACCCGACCGGGACAGTCGGGCTTC. Translating gives CASSTATRPGQSGF.

The gene calls are TRBV18 and TRBJ1-1, with D uncertain. V was pared by 8 bases and J by 0 bases, with 10 bases between. Germline lookup yields CDR1 KGHSH and CDR2 LQKENI. This CDR3 is built from 13 residues. This CDR3 reads CASHSGLNTEAFF. In nucleotides, the CDR3 is TGTGCCAGCCACAGCGGACTGAACACTGAAGCTTTCTTT.

The chain couples TRBV28 to TRBJ2-3, with 8 positions matching TRBD2. The germline V gene encodes CDR1 MDHEN and CDR2 SYDVKM. The V and J ends lost 8 bases and 2 bases, in that order; junction bases with no gene match: 9. The CDR3 runs to 15 residues. CDR3 bases: TGTGCCAGCTACCGCGCGGGACTAGACACAGATACGCAGTATTTT. It translates to CASYRAGLDTDTQYF.

This sequence joins TRBV10-3 and TRBJ1-2, with 9 bases lining up with TRBD1. CDR3 length: 15 residues. Germline-derived CDR1 and CDR2 are ENHRY and SYGVKD. V lost 3 bases and J lost 2; bases outside the gene matches: 4. The CDR3 nucleotides are TGTGCCATCAGTGATAACAGGGGGCAGAACTATGGCTACACCTTC. Amino acids: CAISDNRGQNYGYTF.

The chain combines TRBV7-9 with TRBJ2-5; 15 bases match TRBD2. The CDR3 sequence is 18 residues long. V shed 5 bases, J shed 4 bases, and the junction held 11 bases outside the gene matches. In germline, CDR1 is SEHNR, CDR2 FQNEAQ (reference sequence). Here the CDR3 DNA reads TGTGCCAGCAGCCCTGGTTCTGGACTAGCGGGAGGGCTAGAGACCCAGTACTTC. Its translation is CASSPGSGLAGGLETQYF.

This clone has a single count. The rearrangement uses TRBV7-9 and TRBJ1-2, with unresolved D. The CDR3 length is 12 residues. Trimming removed 5 bases from V and 3 bases from J, with 7 bases in between. Germline V gene sequence: CDR1 SEHNR, CDR2 FQNEAQ (reference sequence). CDR3 DNA sequence: TGTGCCAGCAGCAGCGAGGACTATGGCTACACCTTC. Its protein product is CASSSEDYGYTF.

This clone was detected once. The gene calls are TRBV6-2 or TRBV6-3 and TRBJ1-5; maybe TRBD1 (6 bases). The V end was cut by 0 bases, the J end by 2 bases, with 11 bases between. The CDR3 runs to 16 residues. CDR1 is MNHEY, CDR2 SVGEGT, per germline. DNA for the CDR3: TGTGCCAGCAGTTACTCAGCGGGGGGCGGCAATCAGCCCCAGCATTTT. It codes for CASSYSAGGGNQPQHF.

Only a few counts were recorded for this clone. The chain employs TRBV6-5 and TRBJ2-5; 9 bases are shared with TRBD2. The CDR3 runs 16 residues. Unmatched junction bases numbered 6, after V lost 2 bases and J lost 2 bases. Germline CDR1 is MNHEY and CDR2 is SVGAGI. CDR3 amino acids: CASSYGLAGYQETQYF. The CDR3 coding sequence is TGTGCCAGCAGTTACGGGCTAGCGGGGTATCAAGAGACCCAGTACTTC.

The chain has TRBV6-2 or TRBV6-3 and TRBJ2-1, with D possibly being TRBD2 (6 bases). From germline, CDR1 is MNHEY and CDR2 SVGEGT. V dropped 5 bases and J dropped 4 bases, with 6 bases sitting between them. The CDR3 is 12 residues long. In DNA, the CDR3 is TGTGCCAGCAGTCGGGAGTACAATGAGCAGTTCTTC. Its protein is CASSREYNEQFF.

This sequence joins TRBV7-2 and TRBJ2-5, with 10 bases fitting TRBD2. V was pared by 1 base and J by 4 bases, with 6 bases of the junction left unmatched. Germline V gene data show CDR1 as SGHTA and CDR2 as FQGNSA. The CDR3 sequence is 16 residues long. The chain's CDR3 is CASSLVSGRASETQYF. CDR3 bases: TGTGCCAGCAGCTTAGTGAGCGGGAGGGCCTCAGAGACCCAGTACTTC.

The gene calls are TRBV3-1 (or the pseudogene TRBV3-2) and TRBJ2-7; possibly TRBD1 for D (5 bases). Germline V CDR1 and CDR2: LGHDT, YNNKEL (reference sequence). Trimming took off 1 base at V and 2 bases at J, with 9 bases between the two ends. This CDR3 has 14 residues. In nucleotides, the CDR3 is TGTGCCAGCAGCCAAGGGCCAGGGCCCTACGAGCAGTACTTC. As protein: CASSQGPGPYEQYF.

This sequence joins TRBV7-2 and TRBJ2-1, with TRBD2 as a possible D gene (6 bases). The germline V gene encodes CDR1 SGHTA and CDR2 FQGNSA. The V end lost 1 base, the J end lost 5 bases, and 12 bases lay between the germline ends. The CDR3 length is 15 residues. CDR3 amino acids: CASSLEAGTNNEQFF. The CDR3 region has the DNA TGTGCCAGCAGCTTAGAGGCGGGAACGAACAATGAGCAGTTCTTC.

J is TRBJ1-6 and V is TRBV28; 7 positions agree with TRBD1. CDR3 size: 14 residues. Trimming took 5 bases from V and 5 from J; bases not matched to a gene: 3. Germline V CDR1 and CDR2: MDHEN, SYDVKM. The chain's CDR3 is CASSQGQNNSPLHF. CDR3 bases: TGTGCCAGCAGTCAGGGACAGAATAATTCACCCCTCCACTTT.

The chain has TRBV5-4 and TRBJ2-6, with D uncertain. Trimming removed 0 bases from V and 4 bases from J, with 8 bases in between. This CDR3 has 15 amino acids. CDR1 is SGHNT, CDR2 YYREEE, per germline (reference sequence). Here the CDR3 reads CASSLERSGANVLTF. The CDR3 nucleotides read TGTGCCAGCAGCTTGGAGAGGTCCGGGGCCAACGTCCTGACTTTC.